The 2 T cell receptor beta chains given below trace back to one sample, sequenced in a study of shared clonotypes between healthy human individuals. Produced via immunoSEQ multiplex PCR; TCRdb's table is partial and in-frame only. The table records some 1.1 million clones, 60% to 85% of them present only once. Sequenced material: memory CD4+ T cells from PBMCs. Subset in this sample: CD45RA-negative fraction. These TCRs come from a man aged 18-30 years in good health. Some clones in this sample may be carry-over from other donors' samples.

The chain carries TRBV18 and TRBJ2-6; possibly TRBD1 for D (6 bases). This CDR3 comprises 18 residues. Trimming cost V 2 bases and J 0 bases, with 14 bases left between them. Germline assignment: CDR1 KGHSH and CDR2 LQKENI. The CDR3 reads CASSPGQPSSSGANVLTF. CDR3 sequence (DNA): TGTGCCAGCTCACCAGGACAGCCTTCCTCCTCTGGGGCCAACGTCCTGACTTTC.

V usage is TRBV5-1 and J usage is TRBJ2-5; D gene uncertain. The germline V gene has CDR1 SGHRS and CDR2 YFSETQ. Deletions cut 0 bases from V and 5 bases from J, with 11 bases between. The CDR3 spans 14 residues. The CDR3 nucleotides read TGCGCCAGCAGCTTGGAAGGTAGCCGGGAGACCCAGTACTTC. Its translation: CASSLEGSRETQYF.